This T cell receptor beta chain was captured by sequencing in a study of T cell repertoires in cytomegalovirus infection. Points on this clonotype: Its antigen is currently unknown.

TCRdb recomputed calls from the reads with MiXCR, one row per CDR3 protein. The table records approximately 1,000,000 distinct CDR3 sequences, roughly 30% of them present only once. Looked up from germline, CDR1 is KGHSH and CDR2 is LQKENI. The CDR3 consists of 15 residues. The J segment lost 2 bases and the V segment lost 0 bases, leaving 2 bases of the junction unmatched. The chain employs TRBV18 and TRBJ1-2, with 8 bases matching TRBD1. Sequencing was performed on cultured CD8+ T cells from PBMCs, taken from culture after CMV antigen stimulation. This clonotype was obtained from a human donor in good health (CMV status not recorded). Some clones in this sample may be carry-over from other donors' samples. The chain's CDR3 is CASSPPDRDNYGYTF. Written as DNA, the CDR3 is TGTGCCAGCTCACCACCGGACAGGGACAACTATGGCTACACCTTC.